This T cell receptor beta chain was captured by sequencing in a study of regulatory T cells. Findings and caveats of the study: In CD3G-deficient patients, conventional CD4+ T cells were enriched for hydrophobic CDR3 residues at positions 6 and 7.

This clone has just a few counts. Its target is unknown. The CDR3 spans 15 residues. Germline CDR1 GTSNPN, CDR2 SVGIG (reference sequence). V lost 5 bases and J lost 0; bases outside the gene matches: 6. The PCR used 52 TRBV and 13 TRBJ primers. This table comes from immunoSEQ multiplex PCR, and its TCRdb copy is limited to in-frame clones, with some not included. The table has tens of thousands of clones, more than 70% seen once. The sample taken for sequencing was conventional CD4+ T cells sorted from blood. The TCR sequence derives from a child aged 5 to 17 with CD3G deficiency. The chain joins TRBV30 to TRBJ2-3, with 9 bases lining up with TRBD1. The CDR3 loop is CAWDHGQGSTDTQYF. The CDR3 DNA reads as TGTGCCTGGGACCACGGACAGGGGAGCACAGATACGCAGTATTTT.